This TCR beta chain originates from a study of spatial heterogeneity in lung cancer. At the level of the study: Untreated early-stage non-small cell lung cancer patients, 55 to 85 in total, were the donors. The study, taken as a whole, reports: Ubiquitous expanded tumor TCRs were observed in blood more at resection than follow-up.

Time point given: blood at routine non-recurrence follow-up after resection. Extraction of whole RNA from tumor, nontumor lung or frozen PBMC preceded unsorted sequencing. A distinct unique molecular identifier was carried by each TCR cDNA molecule. TCRdb used MiXCR to reprocess the 5' RACE reads, holding one entry per CDR3 protein. The sample lists around 27,000 distinct CDR3 sequences; 6% were seen once. Germline CDR1 reads SQVTM; CDR2 reads ANQGSEA. The CDR3 is 14 amino acids. The V and J ends lost 3 bases and 5 bases respectively, with 14 bases between them. In regard to this clonotype: The antigen is not known.

Here the sequenced sample was PBMCs, taken at follow-up. The chain uses TRBV29-1 and TRBJ2-1, with D tentatively TRBD1 or TRBD2 (5 bases each). The source of this sequence is a male donor with early-stage non-small cell lung cancer. CDR3 in amino acids: CSVDLFGTHNEQFF. The CDR3 DNA reads TGCAGCGTTGATCTCTTCGGGACCCACAATGAGCAGTTCTTC.